The 10 T cell receptor beta chains given below trace back to one sample, sequenced in a study of type 1 regulatory T cells. Their antigens remain unidentified. TCRdb reanalysed the reads using MiXCR and keeps one entry per CDR3 protein. The sample consists of approximately 42,000 distinct CDR3 sequences, 9% to 15% of them appearing once. Sequenced input: cultured non-Tr1 T cells, either the whole culture or a sorted T cell fraction (not recorded which). The source is a human donor in good health.

The table lists this clonotype with many counts. The genes are TRBV5-1 and TRBJ2-5, with TRBD1 identical over 7 bases. There are 14 residues in the CDR3. Trimming took 0 bases from V and 3 from J; bases not matched to a gene: 2. CDR1 and CDR2 from the germline V gene are SGHRS and YFSETQ. As DNA, the CDR3 is TGCGCCAGCAGCTTGGCCGGGACAGAAGAGACCCAGTACTTC. It specifies CASSLAGTEETQYF.

The chain joins TRBV20-1 to TRBJ1-1; no firm D call. Trimming took 1 base from V and 2 from J, leaving 2 bases between them. The CDR3 extends over 11 amino acids. Germline CDR1 and CDR2: DFQATT and SNEGSKA (reference sequence). DNA for the CDR3: TGCAGTGCTAGAGCAAACACTGAAGCTTTCTTT. Translating it yields CSARANTEAFF.

This clonotype has only a few counts. The chain combines TRBV5-1 with TRBJ2-1, with a weak D call TRBD2 (5 bases). The CDR3 contains 14 residues. V was trimmed by 4 bases and J by 0 bases, leaving 8 bases between them. Germline V gene data show CDR1 as SGHRS and CDR2 as YFSETQ. The CDR3 nucleotides are TGCGCCAGCAGCGGGAGCGCCTCCTACAATGAGCAGTTCTTC. As protein: CASSGSASYNEQFF.

This clonotype was counted only a few times. The chain is built from TRBV7-2 and TRBJ2-2; 7 positions match TRBD2. This CDR3 has 15 amino acids. The V segment lost 6 bases and the J segment 5 bases; nucleotides outside the gene matches: 9. CDR1 is SGHTA and CDR2 is FQGNSA in the germline V gene. The CDR3 bases are TGTGCCAGCAGGGTTCGGGAGGCCGGGACCGGGGAGCTGTTTTTT. Translated, it gives CASRVREAGTGELFF.

Points on this clonotype: A much larger clone differs by one base, so this may be a read error. The rearrangement uses TRBV30 and TRBJ2-1; 11 nucleotides match TRBD2. CDR3 length: 13 residues. Per germline, CDR1 GTSNPN and CDR2 SVGIG (reference sequence). CDR3 nucleotide sequence: TGTGCCAGTACTAGCGGGAGTTACAATGCGCAGTTCTTC. Residues: CASTSGSYNAQFF.

This clonotype was counted only a few times. The V gene is TRBV30, the J gene TRBJ1-5; the D is unclear. Germline V gene lookup returns CDR1 GTSNPN and CDR2 SVGIG (reference sequence). The CDR3 runs 14 residues. V lost 1 base to trimming and J lost 1 base, with 8 bases between them. In DNA, the CDR3 is TGTGCCTGGAGTGGCGGAGGGAGCAATCAGCCCCAGCATTTT. Translated, it gives CAWSGGGSNQPQHF.

The table lists this clonotype with many counts. The J gene is TRBJ1-5, the V gene TRBV6-1; 8 bases are a match to TRBD1. Germline V gene sequence: CDR1 MNHNS, CDR2 SASEGT. This CDR3 has 19 residues. V dropped 10 bases and J dropped 1; count of bases not matched to a gene: 21. CDR3 amino acids: CATRSAAGGARGSNQPQHF. Written as DNA, the CDR3 is TGTGCCACCCGGAGCGCGGCAGGGGGCGCACGCGGGAGCAATCAGCCCCAGCATTTT.

V and J are TRBV28 and TRBJ2-3; D possibly corresponds to TRBD2 (5 bases). CDR3 length equals 15 residues. V dropped 5 bases and J dropped 0 bases, with 12 bases sitting between them. CDR1 MDHEN and CDR2 SYDVKM come from the germline V gene. The CDR3 sequence is CASSDWASSTDTQYF. The CDR3 nucleotides read TGTGCCAGCAGTGATTGGGCTAGCAGCACAGATACGCAGTATTTT.

The sample holds many counts of this clonotype. The chain carries TRBV12-3 or TRBV12-4 and TRBJ2-7; the D call may be TRBD1 or TRBD2 (5 bases each). This CDR3 comprises 13 residues. Trimming pared 2 bases from V and 4 bases from J, leaving 9 bases between. The CDR3 loop reads CASSLQGGYEQYF. DNA for the CDR3: TGTGCCAGCAGTTTACAGGGCGGGTACGAGCAGTACTTC.

The gene calls are TRBV5-1 and TRBJ2-7, with D perhaps matching TRBD2 (6 bases). CDR3 length: 14 amino acids. Germline-derived CDR1 and CDR2 are SGHRS and YFSETQ. The V gene lost 5 bases and the J gene lost 7 bases, with 19 bases spanning the gap. The CDR3 reads CASSPRGGSGEQYF. CDR3 DNA sequence: TGCGCCAGCAGTCCTCGGGGCGGAAGCGGGGAGCAGTACTTC.